This TCR beta chain was recorded in a study of identical twins. Only a few counts were recorded for this clonotype. Each cDNA held unique molecular identifiers, and template switching gave it a universal primer site. TCRdb reprocessed the 5' RACE reads with MiXCR, giving one entry per CDR3 protein. The sample shows roughly 700,000 distinct CDR3 sequences, more than 6.5% of them seen only once. Trimming took 3 bases from V and 0 from J, leaving 17 bases between them. The CDR3 is made up of 16 amino acids. CDR1 and CDR2 from the germline V gene are SQVTM and ANQGSEA. These records were also assigned to another study, of yellow fever vaccine responses in identical twins.

This chain uses TRBV29-1 with TRBJ1-1; D possibly corresponds to TRBD1 (5 bases). The sequence was obtained from a woman aged 18-29 years in good health. The sample consisted of PBMCs. CDR3: CSVDYGGSWVNTEAFF. As DNA, the CDR3 is TGCAGCGTTGATTACGGGGGGAGTTGGGTGAACACTGAAGCTTTCTTT.